These 6 T cell receptor beta chains came from one sample sequenced in a study of T cells after yellow fever vaccination. Using its own MiXCR run on the 5' RACE reads, TCRdb lists one record per CDR3 protein. The sample has approximately 580,000 distinct CDR3 sequences; 17% are singletons. The input for sequencing was PBMCs, taken about 5 days after the first yellow fever vaccination. All receptors derive from a man younger than 30 who received the YFV17D yellow fever vaccine.

The chain is built from TRBV4-1 and TRBJ2-2; 8 bases line up with TRBD1. CDR3 length: 16 amino acids. With V trimmed by 3 bases and J by 3 bases, 6 bases remained unmatched. The germline V gene has CDR1 MGHRA and CDR2 YSYEKL. The CDR3 protein is CASSHGPGGDTGELFF. The CDR3 DNA reads TGCGCCAGCAGCCATGGGCCAGGGGGCGACACCGGGGAGCTGTTTTTT.

This clonotype was seen more than once but under ten times. V usage is TRBV7-9 and J usage is TRBJ1-4, with D tentatively TRBD1 (6 bases). V gave up 1 base and J gave up 7 bases, with 13 bases separating them. The CDR3 loop spans 15 amino acids. CDR1 SEHNR and CDR2 FQNEAQ come from the germline V gene (reference sequence). Written as DNA, the CDR3 is TGTGCCAGCAGCTTAGAAGGTGGCAGGGGTGAAAAACTGTTTTTT. Its translation: CASSLEGGRGEKLFF.

V usage is TRBV7-2 and J usage is TRBJ2-5; D gene ambiguous. This CDR3 is 14 amino acids long. Germline V gives CDR1 SGHTA, CDR2 FQGNSA. Trimming took off 2 bases at V and 3 bases at J, with 10 bases between the two ends. DNA for the CDR3: TGTGCCAGCAGCTTAACCGGCCTAAAAGAGACCCAGTACTTC. It translates to CASSLTGLKETQYF.

There are a few counts of this clonotype. This chain joins TRBV18 and TRBJ2-3, with D possibly being TRBD2 (5 bases). Trimming pared 2 bases from V and 3 bases from J, leaving 12 bases between. This CDR3 is built from 15 residues. Germline V gene lookup returns CDR1 KGHSH and CDR2 LQKENI. This CDR3 is CASSPRQTGTDTQYF. The CDR3 DNA reads TGTGCCAGCTCACCAAGGCAAACGGGAACAGATACGCAGTATTTT.

The J gene is TRBJ2-3, the V gene TRBV14; no definite D call. CDR1 SGHDN and CDR2 FVKESK come from the germline V gene. V was trimmed by 1 base and J by 2 bases, leaving 7 bases between them. The CDR3 totals 14 residues. The DNA of the CDR3 is TGTGCCAGCAGCCAAGGCCAGCACACAGATACGCAGTATTTT. Its translation is CASSQGQHTDTQYF.

V is TRBV7-9 and J is TRBJ2-7; D not resolved. This CDR3 has 9 amino acids. V was trimmed by 10 bases and J by 9 bases, leaving 10 bases between them. Germline V gene sequence: CDR1 SEHNR, CDR2 FQNEAQ (reference sequence). The CDR3 loop is CATQPGQYF. For the CDR3, the DNA is TGTGCCACACAGCCGGGGCAGTACTTC.